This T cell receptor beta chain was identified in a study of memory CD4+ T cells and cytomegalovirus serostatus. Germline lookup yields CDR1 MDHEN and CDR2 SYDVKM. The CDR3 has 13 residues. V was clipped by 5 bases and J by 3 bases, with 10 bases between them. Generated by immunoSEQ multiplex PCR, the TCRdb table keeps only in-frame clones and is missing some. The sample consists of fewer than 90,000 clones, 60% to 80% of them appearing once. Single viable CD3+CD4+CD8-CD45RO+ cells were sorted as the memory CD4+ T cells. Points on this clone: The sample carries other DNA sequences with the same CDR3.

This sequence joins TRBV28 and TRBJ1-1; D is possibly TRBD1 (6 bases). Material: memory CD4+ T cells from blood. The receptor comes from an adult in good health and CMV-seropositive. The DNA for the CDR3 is TGTGCCAGCAGTCTCCACAGGGACACTGAAGCTTTCTTT. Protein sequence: CASSLHRDTEAFF. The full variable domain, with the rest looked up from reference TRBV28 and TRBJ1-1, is DVKVTQSSRYLVKRTGEKVFLECVQDMDHENMFWYRQDPGLGLRLIYFSYDVKMKEKGDIPEGYSVSREKKERFSLILESASTNQTSMYLCASSLHRDTEAFFGQGTRLTVV.